Listed here are 31 T cell receptor beta chains from one sample, sequenced in a study of blood T cell repertoires in COVID-19. Clones were read by immunoSEQ multiplex PCR, and TCRdb kept only the in-frame ones, dropping some. The table includes approximately 46,000 clones, about 88% detected once. Sample: peripheral blood. The receptors come from a man in his 70s with active COVID-19.

The chain combines TRBV7-3 with TRBJ2-3; D might be TRBD1 (7 bases). The germline CDR1 and CDR2 sequences are SGHTA and FQGTGA. The CDR3 has 16 amino acids. V lost 1 base, J lost 1 base, and 12 bases lay in between. DNA of the CDR3: TGTGCCAGCAGCTTAAAAGGGGGGACAGGCACAGATACGCAGTATTTT. This codes for CASSLKGGTGTDTQYF.

The chain couples TRBV9 to TRBJ2-2; 8 bases agree with TRBD2. The germline gives CDR1 SGDLS, CDR2 YYNGEE. The length of the CDR3 is 17 residues. V trimming: 0 bases; J trimming: 1 base; junction bases outside the gene matches: 5. As DNA, the CDR3 is TGTGCCAGCAGCGTAGGTGTTACTAGCGGGAACACCGGGGAGCTGTTTTTT. Its protein product is CASSVGVTSGNTGELFF.

V and J are TRBV9 and TRBJ1-3; TRBD1 matches at 7 bases. This CDR3 spans 16 amino acids. J was trimmed by 0 bases and V by 3 bases; bases with no gene match: 6. CDR1 is SGDLS, CDR2 YYNGEE, per germline. CDR3 DNA: TGTGCCAGCAGCGCCTCGGGACAGAGCTCTGGAAACACCATATATTTT. Residues: CASSASGQSSGNTIYF.

The chain links TRBV6-5 to TRBJ2-5; 7 bases map to TRBD2. V lost 0 bases, J lost 1 base, and 2 bases stayed unmatched. The V gene's germline CDR1 is MNHEY and CDR2 SVGAGI. This CDR3 is 15 amino acids long. The CDR3 region is CASSYSWTSQETQYF. As DNA, the CDR3 is TGTGCCAGCAGTTACTCGTGGACTAGCCAAGAGACCCAGTACTTC.

In this sample, this clone turned up a few times. This chain uses TRBV5-1 with TRBJ1-2; the match to TRBD1 covers 9 bases. Unmatched junction bases numbered 18, after V lost 4 bases and J lost 5 bases. This CDR3 has 18 amino acids. Germline CDR1 and CDR2: SGHRS and YFSETQ. CDR3 nucleotide sequence: TGCGCCAGCAGCGTAGGCGGGACAGGGATCCTGATGACTTATGGCTACACCTTC. Translating gives CASSVGGTGILMTYGYTF.

CDR3 protein: CASSLSSGDYYNEQFF. CDR3 nucleotide sequence: TGTGCCAGCAGCTTAAGTTCAGGGGATTACTACAATGAGCAGTTCTTC. This chain joins TRBV7-3 and TRBJ2-1; perhaps TRBD1 as D (6 bases). Trimming shortened V by 1 base and J by 3 bases, and 13 bases separated the two germline ends. This CDR3 region has 16 residues. Germline-derived CDR1 and CDR2 are SGHTA and FQGTGA.

The chain joins TRBV19 to TRBJ1-4; D remains unclear. The germline V and J ends were trimmed by 6 bases and 0 bases, with 8 bases remaining between them. Germline V gene lookup returns CDR1 LNHDA and CDR2 SQIVND (reference sequence). The CDR3 contains 14 residues. The CDR3 spells CASRPVATNEKLFF. The CDR3 region has the DNA TGTGCCAGTAGACCGGTTGCAACTAATGAAAAACTGTTTTTT.

The chain uses TRBV20-1 and TRBJ1-6; tentative D call: TRBD1 (5 bases). CDR3 length: 14 residues. V lost 3 bases, J lost 9 bases, and 15 bases lay in between. Germline CDR1 and CDR2: DFQATT and SNEGSKA (reference sequence). CDR3 amino acids: CSASGALGGSPLHF. The CDR3 DNA is TGCAGTGCTAGTGGCGCCCTCGGGGGTTCACCCCTCCACTTT.

This chain connects TRBV7-2 to TRBJ2-1, with 8 bases lining up with TRBD1. The CDR3 is 15 residues long. The V gene's germline CDR1 is SGHTA and CDR2 FQGNSA. V was clipped by 6 bases and J by 2 bases; unmatched bases: 6. The chain's CDR3 is CASRQPGGAYNEQFF. CDR3 sequence (DNA): TGTGCCAGCAGACAACCAGGGGGCGCCTACAATGAGCAGTTCTTC.

The J gene is TRBJ2-1, the V gene TRBV4-1, with 8 bases identical to TRBD2. CDR3 length: 13 amino acids. Germline assignment: CDR1 MGHRA and CDR2 YSYEKL. With 3 bases clipped from V and 8 bases from J, the junction kept 3 bases outside the gene matches. CDR3: CASSHPGGDEQFF. DNA for the CDR3: TGCGCCAGCAGCCATCCCGGGGGGGATGAGCAGTTCTTC.

The chain employs TRBV11-2 and TRBJ2-7; 8 bases fit TRBD1. This CDR3 spans 13 amino acids. Germline CDR1 reads SGHAT; CDR2 reads FQNNGV. Trimming at V came to 1 base and at J to 6 bases, leaving 2 bases not matched to a gene. The CDR3 nucleotides are TGTGCCAGCAGCTTAGGACAGGGGATCGAGCAGTACTTC. It translates to CASSLGQGIEQYF.

This sequence joins TRBV19 and TRBJ2-1; 10 bases fit TRBD1. V lost 6 bases to trimming and J lost 7 bases; unmatched junction nucleotides: 9. This CDR3 region has 15 residues. CDR1 is LNHDA and CDR2 is SQIVND in the germline V gene (reference sequence). This chain's CDR3 is CASSPRDRGWNEQFF. CDR3 nucleotides: TGTGCCAGTAGCCCCCGGGACAGGGGATGGAATGAGCAGTTCTTC.

There are a few counts of this clone. J is TRBJ2-7 and V is TRBV7-2; no reliable D call. The CDR3 contains 16 residues. V lost 5 bases and J 1 base, leaving 18 bases between the germline ends. Germline V gene lookup returns CDR1 SGHTA and CDR2 FQGNSA. Here the CDR3 DNA reads TGTGCCAGCAGCCCAACTAAAACGATTTCATCCTACGAGCAGTACTTC. This gives the protein CASSPTKTISSYEQYF.

The J gene is TRBJ1-1, the V gene TRBV6-5; D may be TRBD1 (5 bases). Germline V gives CDR1 MNHEY, CDR2 SVGAGI. The V and J ends lost 0 bases and 5 bases respectively, with 13 bases between them. The CDR3 has 15 amino acids. The CDR3 sequence: CASSYSGGWGTEAFF. Written as DNA, the CDR3 is TGTGCCAGCAGTTACTCGGGGGGTTGGGGTACTGAAGCTTTCTTT.

The chain employs TRBV12-3 or TRBV12-4 and TRBJ1-2; the D gene is possibly TRBD1 (5 bases). V dropped 6 bases and J dropped 8 bases, with 13 bases sitting between them. The CDR3 consists of 12 residues. The CDR3 region has the DNA TGTGCCAGCAGGCAGACAGCCCGGGGCTACACCTTC. Amino acid sequence: CASRQTARGYTF.

This clone counts as medium-sized (0.01 to 0.1%). The chain recombines TRBV7-2 with TRBJ2-7, with D possibly matching TRBD1 (5 bases). Germline assignment: CDR1 SGHTA and CDR2 FQGNSA. Trimming pared 3 bases from V and 1 base from J, leaving 7 bases between. This CDR3 contains 13 residues. The CDR3 bases are TGTGCCAGCAGCTTTACAGGATCCTACGAGCAGTACTTC. This gives the protein CASSFTGSYEQYF.

This sequence joins TRBV12-5 and TRBJ2-3; a possible D gene is TRBD2 (6 bases). Per germline, CDR1 LGHNT and CDR2 FRNRAP. The CDR3 runs 13 residues. Trimming left V 4 bases short and J 6 bases short, with 11 bases between. CDR3 DNA sequence: TGTGCTAGTGGTTCGCCGCGGGATGATACGCAGTATTTT. This gives the protein CASGSPRDDTQYF. The entire variable domain, with the rest obtained from reference TRBV12-5 and TRBJ2-3, is as follows: DARVTQTPRHKVTEMGQEVTMRCQPILGHNTVFWYRQTMMQGLELLAYFRNRAPLDDSGMPKDRFSAEMPDATLATLKIQPSEPRDSAVYFCASGSPRDDTQYFGPGTRLTVL.

The chain links TRBV5-6 to TRBJ2-5; 8 positions match TRBD2. V gave up 7 bases and J gave up 4 bases; unmatched junction bases: 9. Germline loops: CDR1 SGHDT, CDR2 YYEEEE. This CDR3 has 14 residues. This chain's CDR3 is CASLERGFIETQYF. The CDR3 DNA reads as TGTGCCAGCTTGGAGCGGGGGTTTATAGAGACCCAGTACTTC.

The V gene is TRBV3-1 (or the pseudogene TRBV3-2), the J gene TRBJ2-1; D perhaps matches TRBD1 (5 bases). The CDR3 is 14 amino acids. The V gene's germline CDR1 is LGHDT and CDR2 YNNKEL (reference sequence). V dropped 4 bases and J dropped 2 bases, with 9 bases sitting between them. The CDR3 protein is CASSLRTPYNEQFF. The CDR3 nucleotides read TGTGCCAGCAGCCTCCGGACACCCTACAATGAGCAGTTCTTC.

This chain uses TRBV6-5 with TRBJ1-3; D gene unclear. The germline gives CDR1 MNHEY, CDR2 SVGAGI. The CDR3 consists of 15 residues. Trimming left V 3 bases short and J 2 bases short, with 11 bases between. CDR3: CASSYKTPAGNTIYF. CDR3 sequence (DNA): TGTGCCAGCAGTTATAAGACACCCGCTGGAAACACCATATATTTT.

This chain connects TRBV7-6 to TRBJ2-3; 9 bases agree with TRBD2. CDR3 size: 16 residues. V lost 1 base, J lost 1 base, and 3 bases stayed unmatched. Germline values: CDR1 SGHVS, CDR2 FNYEAQ. CDR3 in amino acids: CASSLGQRGGTDTQYF. As DNA, the CDR3 is TGTGCCAGCAGCTTAGGGCAGCGGGGGGGCACAGATACGCAGTATTTT.

The chain recombines TRBV3-1 (or the pseudogene TRBV3-2) with TRBJ1-6; D might be TRBD1 (6 bases). The CDR3 consists of 16 residues. Per germline, CDR1 LGHDT and CDR2 YNNKEL (reference sequence). V was cut by 4 bases and J by 7 bases, with 17 bases left in between. CDR3 protein: CASSPSASGDNSPLHF. CDR3 nucleotides: TGTGCCAGCAGCCCATCCGCCTCAGGGGACAATTCACCCCTCCACTTT.

The chain uses TRBV5-1 and TRBJ2-2; 8 positions agree with TRBD1. V was clipped by 2 bases and J by 0 bases; unmatched bases: 3. The CDR3 totals 16 residues. Per the germline V gene, CDR1 is SGHRS and CDR2 is YFSETQ. CDR3 residues: CASSFTGGSNTGELFF. CDR3 in DNA: TGCGCCAGCAGCTTCACAGGGGGATCGAACACCGGGGAGCTGTTTTTT.

The J gene is TRBJ2-5, the V gene TRBV7-2; 9 bases map to TRBD2. Germline CDR1 and CDR2: SGHTA and FQGNSA. Trimming at V came to 1 base and at J to 1 base, leaving 4 bases not matched to a gene. The CDR3 sequence is 16 residues long. The CDR3: CASSLGRGGGQETQYF. For the CDR3, the DNA is TGTGCCAGCAGCTTAGGGCGCGGGGGGGGCCAAGAGACCCAGTACTTC.

This clone is large. V and J are TRBV9 and TRBJ2-5; 7 bases are shared with TRBD1. The length of the CDR3 is 15 residues. With 0 bases clipped from V and 1 base from J, the junction kept 3 bases outside the gene matches. Germline CDR1 reads SGDLS; CDR2 reads YYNGEE. This CDR3 reads CASSVGGGPQETQYF. CDR3 DNA: TGTGCCAGCAGCGTAGGAGGGGGCCCCCAAGAGACCCAGTACTTC.

J is TRBJ2-1 and V is TRBV7-8; 10 nucleotides line up with TRBD1. Per the germline V gene, CDR1 is SGHVS and CDR2 is FQNEAQ. With V trimmed by 7 bases and J by 8 bases, 20 bases remained unmatched. CDR3 length: 18 residues. This chain's CDR3 is CASIRGRDRGVIFDEQFF. The CDR3 bases are TGTGCCAGCATCAGAGGGCGGGACAGGGGAGTAATTTTCGATGAGCAGTTCTTC. The full variable domain, its missing parts supplied by reference TRBV7-8 and TRBJ2-1, is GAGVSQSPRYKVAKRGQDVALRCDPISGHVSLFWYQQALGQGPEFLTYFQNEAQLDKSGLPSDRFFAERPEGSVSTLKIQRTQQEDSAVYLCASIRGRDRGVIFDEQFFGPGTRLTVL.

This clone has a single count. The chain carries TRBV19 and TRBJ2-1; 11 bases fit TRBD2. Germline assignment: CDR1 LNHDA and CDR2 SQIVND (reference sequence). CDR3 size: 20 residues. V shed 1 base and J 7 bases; nucleotides not matched to a gene: 18. The CDR3 DNA is TGTGCCAGTAGTATAGCCGGTAATCTGGTAGCGGGGGGGCCGGGGAATGAGCAGTTCTTC. Protein sequence: CASSIAGNLVAGGPGNEQFF. Looking up the rest from reference TRBV19 and TRBJ2-1 gives the full variable domain: DGGITQSPKYLFRKEGQNVTLSCEQNLNHDAMYWYRQDPGQGLRLIYYSQIVNDFQKGDIAEGYSVSREKKESFPLTVTSAQKNPTAFYLCASSIAGNLVAGGPGNEQFFGPGTRLTVL.

V gene TRBV2 combines with J gene TRBJ1-2, with 7 positions matching TRBD1. CDR3 length equals 12 residues. The trim removed 10 bases at V and 5 bases at J, leaving 7 bases unmatched. The germline gives CDR1 SNHLY, CDR2 FYNNEI. The CDR3 spells CAKTGEGYGYTF. In nucleotides, the CDR3 is TGTGCCAAAACAGGGGAAGGGTATGGCTACACCTTC. The entire variable domain, with the rest obtained from reference TRBV2 and TRBJ1-2, is as follows: EPEVTQTPSHQVTQMGQEVILRCVPISNHLYFYWYRQILGQKVEFLVSFYNNEISEKSEIFDDQFSVERPDGSNFTLKIRSTKLEDSAMYFCAKTGEGYGYTFGSGTRLTVV.

This clone was found once. This chain links TRBV7-6 with TRBJ2-1, with TRBD2 matching over 11 bases. The ends lost 4 bases at V and 8 bases at J; junction bases unmatched: 10. The germline V gene has CDR1 SGHVS and CDR2 FNYEAQ. CDR3 size: 16 residues. Written as DNA, the CDR3 is TGTGCCAGCAGCTCCCCAACTAGCGGGGGCGGGGATGAGCAGTTCTTC. It translates to CASSSPTSGGGDEQFF.

This chain connects TRBV6-2 or TRBV6-3 to TRBJ2-1, with D tentatively TRBD1 (6 bases). V was trimmed by 2 bases and J by 11 bases, leaving 7 bases between them. The CDR3 contains 11 residues. The germline CDR1 and CDR2 sequences are MNHEY and SVGEGT. CDR3 coding DNA: TGTGCCAGCAGTTACGGGGGCCAGCAGTTCTTC. This codes for CASSYGGQQFF.

This clone was seen a single time. The rearrangement links TRBV10-2 to TRBJ2-2; 7 positions agree with TRBD1. J lost 3 bases, V lost 6 bases, and 10 bases had no gene match. Germline values: CDR1 WSHSY, CDR2 SAAADI. The CDR3 spans 16 residues. The CDR3 loop is CASRKPGQKYTGELFF. The CDR3 DNA is TGCGCCAGCAGAAAACCGGGACAGAAATACACCGGGGAGCTGTTTTTT.